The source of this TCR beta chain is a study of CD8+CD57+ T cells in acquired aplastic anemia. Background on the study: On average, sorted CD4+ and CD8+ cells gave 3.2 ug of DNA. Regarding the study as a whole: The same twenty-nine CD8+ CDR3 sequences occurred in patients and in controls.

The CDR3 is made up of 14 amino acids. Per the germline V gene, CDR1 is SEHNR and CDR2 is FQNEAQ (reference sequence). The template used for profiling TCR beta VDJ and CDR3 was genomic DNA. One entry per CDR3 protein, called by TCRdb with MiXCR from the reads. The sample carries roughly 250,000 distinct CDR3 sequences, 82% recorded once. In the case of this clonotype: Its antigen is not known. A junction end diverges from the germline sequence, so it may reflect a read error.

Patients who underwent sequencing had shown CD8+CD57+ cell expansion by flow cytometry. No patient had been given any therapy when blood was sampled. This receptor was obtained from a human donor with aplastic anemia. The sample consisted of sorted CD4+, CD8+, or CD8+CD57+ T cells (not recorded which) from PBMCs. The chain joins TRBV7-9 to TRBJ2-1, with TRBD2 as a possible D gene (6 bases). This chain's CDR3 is CASSPTGLPNAQFF. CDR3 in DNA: TGTGCCAGCAGCCCAACGGGACTCCCAAATGCGCAGTTCTTC.